These 2 T cell receptor beta chains came from one sample sequenced in a study of T-cell memory formation after mild COVID-19. TCRdb reprocessed the 5' RACE reads with MiXCR, giving one entry per CDR3 protein. The sample shows about 290,000 distinct CDR3 sequences, around 15% of them seen only once. The sample consisted of PBMCs or a T cell subset sorted from them (not recorded which). These receptors all stem from a young man who had mild COVID-19 (a few samples of this study predate the infection). Cell type and time point are not known.

The CDR3 sequence is CSVAYQSGGETQYF. The DNA for the CDR3 is TGCAGCGTTGCGTACCAAAGCGGGGGGGAGACCCAGTACTTC. The chain recombines TRBV29-1 with TRBJ2-5; 9 bases fit TRBD2. CDR1 is SQVTM, CDR2 ANQGSEA, per germline. V lost 4 bases to trimming and J lost 5 bases; unmatched junction nucleotides: 8. The CDR3 totals 14 residues. Full variable domain (outside the CDR3, taken from reference TRBV29-1 and TRBJ2-5): SAVISQKPSRDICQRGTSLTIQCQVDSQVTMMFWYRQQPGQSLTLIATANQGSEATYESGFVIDKFPISRPNLTFSTLTVSNMSPEDSSIYLCSVAYQSGGETQYFGPGTRLLVL.

The chain recombines TRBV6-2 or TRBV6-3 with TRBJ2-7; 9 bases fit TRBD1. CDR1 and CDR2 from the germline V gene are MNHEY and SVGEGT. The length of the CDR3 is 16 residues. J gave up 3 bases and V 2 bases, and 8 bases lay outside the gene matches. The CDR3 DNA follows: TGTGCCAGCAGTTACGGGGGGACAGGGAAGTACTACGAGCAGTACGTC. Its protein is CASSYGGTGKYYEQYV.